This TCR beta chain was captured in a study of PD-1 blockade in classical Hodgkin lymphoma. The wider study: Administration of nivolumab to patients was at 3 mg/kg intravenously every 2 weeks.

Profiled with immunoSEQ multiplex PCR; TCRdb holds only in-frame clones, not every one. The sample carries some 15,000 clones, around 80% recorded once. This clone has just a few counts. No antigen is known for it. Germline V gene lookup returns CDR1 SNHLY and CDR2 FYNNEI. The CDR3 contains 15 residues. V gave up 5 bases and J gave up 0 bases, with 11 bases separating them. No patient escaped relapse after autologous stem cell transplantation, and brentuximab vedotin exposure varied. Classification of best responses gave complete response, partial response or progressive disease. General study results and limits: Exclusion was the outcome for patients who began nivolumab under 1 year after ASCT. As was reported, newly diagnosed patients showed lower baseline TCR diversity than healthy donors did.

The receptor comes from a human donor with classical Hodgkin lymphoma. V and J are TRBV2 and TRBJ1-5; D gene uncertain. Material: peripheral blood mononuclear cells (PBMCs), obtained before the second cycle of nivolumab. The CDR3: CASSLERYSNQPQHF. The DNA of the CDR3 is TGTGCCAGCAGTCTTGAAAGGTATAGCAATCAGCCCCAGCATTTT.